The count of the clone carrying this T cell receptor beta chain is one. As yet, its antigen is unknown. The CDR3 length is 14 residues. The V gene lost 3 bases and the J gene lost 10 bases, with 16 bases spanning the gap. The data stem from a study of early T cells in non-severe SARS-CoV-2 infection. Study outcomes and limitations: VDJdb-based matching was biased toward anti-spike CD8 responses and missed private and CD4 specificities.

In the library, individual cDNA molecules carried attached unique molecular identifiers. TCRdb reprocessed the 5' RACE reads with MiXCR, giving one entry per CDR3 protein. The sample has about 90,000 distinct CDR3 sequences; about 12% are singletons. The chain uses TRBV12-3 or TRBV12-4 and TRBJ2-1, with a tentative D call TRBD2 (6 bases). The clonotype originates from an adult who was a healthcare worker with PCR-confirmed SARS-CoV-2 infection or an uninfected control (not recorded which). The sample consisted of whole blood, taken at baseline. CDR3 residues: CASSFFSGRGEQFF. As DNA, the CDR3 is TGTGCCAGCAGTTTCTTTAGCGGTCGTGGGGAGCAGTTCTTC.